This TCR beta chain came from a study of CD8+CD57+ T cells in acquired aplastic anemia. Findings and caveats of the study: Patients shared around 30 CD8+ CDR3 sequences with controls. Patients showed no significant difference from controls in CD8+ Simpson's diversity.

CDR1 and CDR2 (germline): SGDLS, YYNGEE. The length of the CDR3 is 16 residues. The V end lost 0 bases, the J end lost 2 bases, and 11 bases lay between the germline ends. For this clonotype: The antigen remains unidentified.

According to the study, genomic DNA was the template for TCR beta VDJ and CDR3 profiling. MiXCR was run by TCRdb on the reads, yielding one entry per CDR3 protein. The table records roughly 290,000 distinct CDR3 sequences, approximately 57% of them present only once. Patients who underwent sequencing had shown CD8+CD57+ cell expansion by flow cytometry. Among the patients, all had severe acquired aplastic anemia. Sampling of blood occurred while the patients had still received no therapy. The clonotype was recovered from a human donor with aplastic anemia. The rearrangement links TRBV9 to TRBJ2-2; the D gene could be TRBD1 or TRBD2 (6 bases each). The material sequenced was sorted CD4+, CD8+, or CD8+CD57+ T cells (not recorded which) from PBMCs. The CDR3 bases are TGTGCCAGCAGCGTAGTCGAGGGGGGTAACACCGGGGAGCTGTTTTTT. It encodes CASSVVEGGNTGELFF.